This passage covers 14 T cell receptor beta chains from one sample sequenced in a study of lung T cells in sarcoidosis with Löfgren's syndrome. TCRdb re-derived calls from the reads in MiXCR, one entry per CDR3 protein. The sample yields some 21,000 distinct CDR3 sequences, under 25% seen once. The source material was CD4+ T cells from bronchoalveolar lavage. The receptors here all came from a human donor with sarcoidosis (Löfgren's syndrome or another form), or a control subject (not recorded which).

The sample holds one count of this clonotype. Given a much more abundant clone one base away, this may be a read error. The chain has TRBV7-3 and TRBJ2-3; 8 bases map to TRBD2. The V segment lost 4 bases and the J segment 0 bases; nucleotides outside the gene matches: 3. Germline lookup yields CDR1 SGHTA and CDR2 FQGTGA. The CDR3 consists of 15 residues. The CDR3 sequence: CASSSGGDSTDTQYF. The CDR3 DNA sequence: TGTGCCAGCAGCTCCGGGGGGGATAGCACAGATACGCAGTATTTT.

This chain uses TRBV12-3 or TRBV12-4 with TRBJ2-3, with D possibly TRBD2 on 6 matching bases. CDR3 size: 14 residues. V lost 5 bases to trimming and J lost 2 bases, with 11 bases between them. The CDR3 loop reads CASSRAGVTDTQYF. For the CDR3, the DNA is TGTGCCAGCAGTCGAGCGGGTGTCACAGATACGCAGTATTTT.

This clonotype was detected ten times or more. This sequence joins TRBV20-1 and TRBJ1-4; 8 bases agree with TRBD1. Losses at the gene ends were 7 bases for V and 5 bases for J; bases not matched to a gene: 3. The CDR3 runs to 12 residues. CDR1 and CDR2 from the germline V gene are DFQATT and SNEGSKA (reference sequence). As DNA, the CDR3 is TGCAGTGGACAGGGGCCGAATGAAAAACTGTTTTTT. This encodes CSGQGPNEKLFF.

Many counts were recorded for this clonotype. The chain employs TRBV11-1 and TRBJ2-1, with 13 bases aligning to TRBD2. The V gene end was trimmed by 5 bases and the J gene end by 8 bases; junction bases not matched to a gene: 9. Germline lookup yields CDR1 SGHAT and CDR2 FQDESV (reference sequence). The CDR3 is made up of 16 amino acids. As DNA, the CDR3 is TGTGCCAGCAGCCCGCCCAGGACTAGCGGGAGAGATGAGCAGTTCTTC. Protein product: CASSPPRTSGRDEQFF.

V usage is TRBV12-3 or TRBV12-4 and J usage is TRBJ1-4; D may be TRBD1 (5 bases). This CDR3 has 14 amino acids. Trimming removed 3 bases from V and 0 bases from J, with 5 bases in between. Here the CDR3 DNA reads TGTGCCAGCAGTTTGGGGGCAACTAATGAAAAACTGTTTTTT. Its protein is CASSLGATNEKLFF.

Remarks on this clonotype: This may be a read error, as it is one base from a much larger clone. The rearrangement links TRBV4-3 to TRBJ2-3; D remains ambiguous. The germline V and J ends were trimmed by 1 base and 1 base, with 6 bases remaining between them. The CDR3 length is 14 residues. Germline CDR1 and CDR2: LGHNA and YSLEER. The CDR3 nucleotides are TGCGCCAGCAGCCAAGGTGGCGGCACAGATACGCAGTATTTT. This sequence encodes CASSQGGGTDTQYF.

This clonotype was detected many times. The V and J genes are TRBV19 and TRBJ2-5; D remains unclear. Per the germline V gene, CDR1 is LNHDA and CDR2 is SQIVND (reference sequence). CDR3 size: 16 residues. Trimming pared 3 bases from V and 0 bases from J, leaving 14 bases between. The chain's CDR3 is CASSIPDKTDQETQYF. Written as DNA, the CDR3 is TGTGCCAGTAGTATTCCAGACAAAACGGACCAAGAGACCCAGTACTTC.

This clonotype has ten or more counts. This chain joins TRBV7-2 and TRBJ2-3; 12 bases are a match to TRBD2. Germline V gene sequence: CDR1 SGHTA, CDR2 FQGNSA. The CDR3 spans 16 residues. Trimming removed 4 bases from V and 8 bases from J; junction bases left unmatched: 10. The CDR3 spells CASSYLTSGSLGTQYF. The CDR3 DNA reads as TGTGCCAGCAGCTACCTGACTAGCGGGAGTCTAGGTACGCAGTATTTT.

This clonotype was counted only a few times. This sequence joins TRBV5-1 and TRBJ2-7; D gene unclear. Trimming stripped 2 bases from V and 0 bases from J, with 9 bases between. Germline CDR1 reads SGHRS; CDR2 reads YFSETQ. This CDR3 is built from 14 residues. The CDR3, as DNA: TGCGCCAGCAGCTTTGCAGGAAGCTCCTACGAGCAGTACTTC. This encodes CASSFAGSSYEQYF.

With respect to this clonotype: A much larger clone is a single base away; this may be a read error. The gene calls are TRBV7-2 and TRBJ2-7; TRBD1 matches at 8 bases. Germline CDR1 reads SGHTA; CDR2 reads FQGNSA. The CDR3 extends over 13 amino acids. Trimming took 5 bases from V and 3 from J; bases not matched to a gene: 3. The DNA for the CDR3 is TGTGCCAGCAGCCGGACAGGGAGCTACGAGCAGTACTTC. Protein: CASSRTGSYEQYF. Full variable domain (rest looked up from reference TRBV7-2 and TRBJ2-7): GAGVSQSPSNKVTEKGKDVELRCDPISGHTALYWYRQSLGQGLEFLIYFQGNSAPDKSGLPSDRFSAERTGGSVSTLTIQRTQQEDSAVYLCASSRTGSYEQYFGPGTRLTVT.

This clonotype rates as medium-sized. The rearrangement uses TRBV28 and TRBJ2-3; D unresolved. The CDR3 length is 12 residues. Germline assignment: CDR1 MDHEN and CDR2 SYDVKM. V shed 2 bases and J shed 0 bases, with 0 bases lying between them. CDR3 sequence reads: CASSLSTDTQYF. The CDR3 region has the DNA TGTGCCAGCAGTTTAAGCACAGATACGCAGTATTTT.

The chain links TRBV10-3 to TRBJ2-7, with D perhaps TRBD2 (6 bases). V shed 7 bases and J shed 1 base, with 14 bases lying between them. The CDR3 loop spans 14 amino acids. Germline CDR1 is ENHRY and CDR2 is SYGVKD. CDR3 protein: CAIMGGEASYEQYF. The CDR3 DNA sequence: TGTGCCATCATGGGGGGAGAAGCTTCCTACGAGCAGTACTTC.

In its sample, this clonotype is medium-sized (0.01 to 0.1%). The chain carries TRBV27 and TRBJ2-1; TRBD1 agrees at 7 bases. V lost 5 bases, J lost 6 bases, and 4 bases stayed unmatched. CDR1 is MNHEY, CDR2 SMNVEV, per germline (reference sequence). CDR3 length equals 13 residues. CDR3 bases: TGTGCCAGCAGTCCACGGACAGGCAATGAGCAGTTCTTC. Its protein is CASSPRTGNEQFF.

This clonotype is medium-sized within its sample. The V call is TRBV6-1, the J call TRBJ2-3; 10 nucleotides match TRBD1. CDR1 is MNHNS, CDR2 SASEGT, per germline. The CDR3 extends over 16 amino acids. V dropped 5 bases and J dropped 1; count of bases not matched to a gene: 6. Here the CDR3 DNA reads TGTGCCAGCAGTTCCGCCGGGACAGGGGGCACAGATACGCAGTATTTT. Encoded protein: CASSSAGTGGTDTQYF.